This TCR beta chain was obtained from a study of Ad26.COV2.S vaccination and SARS-CoV-2 variants. For the study at large: Participant was drawn from the COV1001 Ad26.COV2.S trial arm. Dosing was one shot or two shots 56 days apart.

TCRdb keeps only in-frame clones here, not all; method: immunoSEQ multiplex PCR. Of 300,000 to 450,000 clones listed, about 85% are singletons. Indicated treatment: around 19 received Ad26.COV2.S at low or high dose, single or two shots; roughly five received placebo; per-sample allocation not given. It was on day 63 after the first vaccine or placebo injection that samples were taken. Per the germline V gene, CDR1 is KGHDR and CDR2 is SFDVKD. The CDR3 totals 14 residues. After removal of 6 bases from V and 4 bases from J, the junction contained 5 bases not matched to a gene. Of note for this clone: As yet, its antigen is unknown.

Study results and caveats: Possibly, TCR breadth and depth analyses underestimated total T cell responses. Breadth of non-spike TCRs did not differ between vaccinees and placebo recipients.

The chain has TRBV24-1 and TRBJ2-3, with 8 bases fitting TRBD1. Sequenced material: peripheral blood, taken in a trial of Ad26.COV2.S vaccine versus placebo. This TCR came from a person between 18 and 60 years old who received the Ad26.COV2.S COVID-19 vaccine or a placebo. CDR3 in amino acids: CATSTQGVSDTQYF. In nucleotides, the CDR3 is TGTGCCACCAGTACACAGGGGGTGTCAGATACGCAGTATTTT.